What follows describes a single T cell receptor (beta chain). Trimming cost V 0 bases and J 1 base; bases outside gene matches: 3. In germline, CDR1 is SGHTA, CDR2 FQGNSA. The CDR3 covers 15 residues. The data derive from a study of cytomegalovirus exposure and HLA in healthy donors. The PCR was carried out with 60 Vbeta primers and 13 Jbeta primers. Per the original methods: Unique TCR beta chains numbered roughly 83 million in a later analysis, with approximately 10 million shared. Profiling relied on immunoSEQ multiplex PCR, and the TCRdb table lists in-frame clones only, not all of them. V and J calls plus clone size are reproduced from that table; the DNA served to infer D and trimming. The sample has around 150,000 clones, around 80% seen once.

The TCR comes from a young man in good health and CMV-seropositive. Source material: PBMCs. The chain joins TRBV7-2 to TRBJ2-7; 7 bases are shared with TRBD1. In DNA form, the CDR3 reads TGTGCCAGCAGCTTAGCTCAGACAGGGTCCTACGAGCAGTACTTC. It is translated as CASSLAQTGSYEQYF. Complete variable domain (other parts from reference TRBV7-2 and TRBJ2-7): GAGVSQSPSNKVTEKGKDVELRCDPISGHTALYWYRQSLGQGLEFLIYFQGNSAPDKSGLPSDRFSAERTGGSVSTLTIQRTQQEDSAVYLCASSLAQTGSYEQYFGPGTRLTVT.